This T cell receptor beta chain was captured by sequencing in a study of blood T cell repertoires in COVID-19. In the study overall: From the United States, Italy and Spain came samples of acute and convalescent COVID-19. The analysed material was cDNA or gDNA that came from T cells, B-cell-depleted T cells, or PBMCs.

In its sample, this clone was seen once. Per the original data handling: From reference gene primer amplification, estimates of nucleated cell counts were derived. TCRdb's copy holds only in-frame clones and misses some; the assay was immunoSEQ multiplex PCR. V, J and clone size reflect that table, while D and trimming were determined from the DNA. Of roughly 120,000 clones listed, 70% to 90% were seen once; the top ten hold 8% to 8.5%. Trimming took 3 bases from V and 7 from J, leaving 12 bases between them. The CDR3 length is 14 residues. Germline CDR1 and CDR2: SEHNR and FQNEAQ (reference sequence).

V usage is TRBV7-9 and J usage is TRBJ1-4, with D uncertain. The clonotype was recovered from a woman aged 70-85 years who had recovered from COVID-19. The sequenced sample was peripheral blood. The CDR3 DNA reads TGTGCCAGCAGCTTGAGCGTTAATTCTGAAAAACTGTTTTTT. This encodes CASSLSVNSEKLFF.